The following is a T cell receptor beta chain sequence with its context. This CDR3 has 16 amino acids. With 5 bases clipped from V and 4 bases from J, the junction kept 8 bases outside the gene matches. Germline V CDR1 and CDR2: LGHDT, YNNKEL (reference sequence). This specimen comes from a study of Ad26.COV2.S vaccination and SARS-CoV-2 variants. Across the study: Once, or twice with 56 days between doses, Ad26.COV2.S was given intramuscularly.

This table comes from immunoSEQ multiplex PCR, and its TCRdb copy is limited to in-frame clones, with some not included. The sample shows roughly 410,000 clones, 83% of them seen only once. The treatment was: some 20 received Ad26.COV2.S at low or high dose, single or two shots; roughly five received placebo; per-sample allocation not given. Sampling was performed 63 days after the first vaccine or placebo injection. Vaccine was an Ad26 vector expressing Wuhan-strain SARS-CoV-2 spike. Specimen: peripheral blood, collected in a trial of Ad26.COV2.S vaccine versus placebo. The sequence came from a person between 18 and 59 years old who received the Ad26.COV2.S COVID-19 vaccine or a placebo. The chain employs TRBV3-1 (or the pseudogene TRBV3-2) and TRBJ2-2, with 9 bases fitting TRBD1. As DNA, the CDR3 is TGTGCCAGCAGCTCCCGACAGGGGGGGGTCACCGGGGAGCTGTTTTTT. This translates into CASSSRQGGVTGELFF.